This T cell receptor (beta chain) emerged from a study of OX40 agonist ivuxolimab in advanced cancers. The CDR3 runs to 13 residues. Trimming took off 5 bases at V and 3 bases at J, with 10 bases between the two ends. Germline V gene sequence: CDR1 MRHNA, CDR2 SNTAGT. The table came from immunoSEQ multiplex PCR; TCRdb's copy has only in-frame clones and leaves some out. This table has about 35,000 clones, around three quarters appearing once. This clone has a handful of counts. The material sequenced was CD4+ or CD8+ T cells sorted from blood, taken in a trial of the OX40 agonist ivuxolimab. This chain links TRBV6-4 with TRBJ1-2; D is unclear. This clonotype was sampled from an adult with an advanced solid tumor such as melanoma, head and neck, liver or kidney cancer. CDR3 in DNA: TGTGCCAGCAGTTACAACGGTGACTATGGCTACACCTTC. It is translated as CASSYNGDYGYTF.